This T cell receptor (beta chain) was profiled in a study of T cell repertoires in cytomegalovirus infection. Study details: An indication of both CMV infection and matching HLA type came from public TCR beta signatures. General study results and limits: Carriage of CMV together with the relevant HLA was identifiable through cumulative public TCR beta family frequency. Dominant in the ex vivo response were TCR beta clonotypes restricted by HLA-C and specific for CMV.

Turning to this clonotype: Its antigen is unidentified.

V lost 7 bases, J lost 5 bases, and 9 bases lay in between. The CDR3 extends over 11 amino acids. Germline loops: CDR1 MNHNS, CDR2 SASEGT. TCRdb fed the reads into MiXCR, producing one record per CDR3 protein. The sample lists more than 650,000 distinct CDR3 sequences; 35% to 40% were seen once. The chain has TRBV6-1 and TRBJ2-7; possible D gene TRBD1, 5 bases. The sample consisted of PBMCs. This TCR was sampled from a human donor in good health (CMV status not recorded). Some clones in this sample may be carry-over from other donors' samples. The CDR3 here is CASNRQNEQYF. CDR3 nucleotide sequence: TGTGCCAGCAACAGACAGAACGAGCAGTACTTC.